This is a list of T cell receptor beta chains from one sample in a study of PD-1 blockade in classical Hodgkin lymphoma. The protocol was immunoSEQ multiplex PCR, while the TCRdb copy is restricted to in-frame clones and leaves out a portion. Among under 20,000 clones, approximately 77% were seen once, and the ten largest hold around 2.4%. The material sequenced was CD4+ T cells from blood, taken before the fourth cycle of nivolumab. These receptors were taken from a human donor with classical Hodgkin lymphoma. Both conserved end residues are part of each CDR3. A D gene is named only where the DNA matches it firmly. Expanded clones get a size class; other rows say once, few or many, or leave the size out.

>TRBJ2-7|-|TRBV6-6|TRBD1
TGTGCCAGCGAGTCCTTCGGGACAGGGGCCTACGAGCAGTACTTC
CASESFGTGAYEQYF
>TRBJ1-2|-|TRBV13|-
TGTGCCAGCAGCCCGACGGAGGGAACTAACTATGGCTACACCTTC
CASSPTEGTNYGYTF
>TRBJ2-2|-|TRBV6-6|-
TGTGCCAGCAGTTACAAGAACACCGGGGAGCTGTTTTTT
CASSYKNTGELFF
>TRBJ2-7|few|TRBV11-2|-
TGTGCCAGCAGCTTAGCAACCTACGAGCAGTACTTC
CASSLATYEQYF
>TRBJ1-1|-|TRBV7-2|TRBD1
TGTGCCAGCAGCACCCAGGGGGCAGGGGTGAACACTGAAGCTTTCTTT
CASSTQGAGVNTEAFF
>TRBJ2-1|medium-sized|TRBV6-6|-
TGTGCCAGCAGCCCCCCCGGACAGAAGGGATACAATGAGCAGTTCTTC
CASSPPGQKGYNEQFF
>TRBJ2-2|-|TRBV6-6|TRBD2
TGTGCCAGCAGTAACGGACTAGCGGGTGAAACCGGGGAGCTGTTTTTT
CASSNGLAGETGELFF
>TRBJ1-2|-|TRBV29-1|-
TGCAGCGTTGATATGGGGGAGGGAGGCTATGGCTACACCTTC
CSVDMGEGGYGYTF
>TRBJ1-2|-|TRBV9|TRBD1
TGTGCCAGCAGCGCCCGGGACAGATATGGCTACACCTTC
CASSARDRYGYTF
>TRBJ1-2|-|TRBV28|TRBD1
TGTGCCAGCAGACCCGAGGGACAGGGCTATGGCTACACCTTC
CASRPEGQGYGYTF
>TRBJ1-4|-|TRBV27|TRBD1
TGTGCCAGCAGTTTAAGGGACAGGGTAGGAGAAAAACTGTTTTTT
CASSLRDRVGEKLFF
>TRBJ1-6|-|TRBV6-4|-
TGTGCCAGCAGGACGGAGAGCTCCTATAATTCACCCCTCCACTTT
CASRTESSYNSPLHF
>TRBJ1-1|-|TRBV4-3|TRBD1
TGCGCCAGCAGCCAAACCTCCGGGACAGTACCCAGATTGAACACTGAAGCTTTCTTT
CASSQTSGTVPRLNTEAFF
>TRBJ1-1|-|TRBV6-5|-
TGTGCCAGCAGTCGAGACAGGCGGCGGGCTTTCTTT
CASSRDRRRAFF
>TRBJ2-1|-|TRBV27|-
TGTGCCAGCAGTTGGGTGTGGATGAAGACAGCAAATGAGCAGTTCTTC
CASSWVWMKTANEQFF
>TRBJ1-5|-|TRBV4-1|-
TGCGCCAGCAGCCAAGGGACCAATCAGCCCCAGCATTTT
CASSQGTNQPQHF
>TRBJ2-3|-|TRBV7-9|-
TGTGCCAGCTGTTTCTGGGATCAAGATACGCAGTATTTT
CASCFWDQDTQYF
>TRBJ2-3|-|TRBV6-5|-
TGTGCCAGCAGTTATCGGGGCGGAGCTAGCACAGATACGCAGTATTTT
CASSYRGGASTDTQYF
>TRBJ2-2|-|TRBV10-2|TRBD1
TGCGCCAGCAGACCTTCAGGGGGTGGCACCGGGGAGCTGTTTTTT
CASRPSGGGTGELFF
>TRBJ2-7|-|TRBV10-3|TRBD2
TGTGCCACCGGGACTAGCGGGAGATCTTCCTACGAGCAGTACTTC
CATGTSGRSSYEQYF
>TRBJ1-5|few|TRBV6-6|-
TGTGCCAGCAGGCAGGGCACTCAGCCCCAGCATTTT
CASRQGTQPQHF
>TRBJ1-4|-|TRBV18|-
TGTGCCAGCTCACCACGAAACTTAAATGAAAAACTGTTTTTT
CASSPRNLNEKLFF
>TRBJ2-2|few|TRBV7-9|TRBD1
TGTGCCAGCAGCTCAGCGGACAGGGGGATTAACACCGGGGAGCTGTTTTTT
CASSSADRGINTGELFF
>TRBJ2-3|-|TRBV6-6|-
TGTGCCAGCAGTTACCCCTCCAGGGGTCACACAGATACGCAGTATTTT
CASSYPSRGHTDTQYF
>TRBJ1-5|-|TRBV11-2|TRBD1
TGTGCCAGCAGCTTAGGACAGGGGGTGGAACAGCCCCAGCATTTT
CASSLGQGVEQPQHF
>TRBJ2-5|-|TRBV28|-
TGTGCCAGCAGTTTATACGGGGGGCATCGAGAGACCCAGTACTTC
CASSLYGGHRETQYF
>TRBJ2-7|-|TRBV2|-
TGTGCCAGCAGTAGACAAGGGGGGAGGAAGACCAACGAGCAGTACTTC
CASSRQGGRKTNEQYF
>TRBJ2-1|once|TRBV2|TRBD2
TGTGCCAGCAGTGAAGCCCAGCGGGGGGCCTACAATGAGCAGTTCTTC
CASSEAQRGAYNEQFF
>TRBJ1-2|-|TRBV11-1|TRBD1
TGTGCCAGCAGCGCCAACAGGGGGCTGAATGGCTACACCTTC
CASSANRGLNGYTF
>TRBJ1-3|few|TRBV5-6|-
TGTGCCAGCAGCAAGTACACAGGGACTGGAAACACCATATATTTT
CASSKYTGTGNTIYF
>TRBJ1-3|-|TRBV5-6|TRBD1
TGTGCCAGCAGCACAACAGGGGTCAGCTCTGGAAACACCATATATTTT
CASSTTGVSSGNTIYF
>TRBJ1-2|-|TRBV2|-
TGTGCCAGCAGTGTTGGATCCGGGGGCGGCTATGGCTACACCTTC
CASSVGSGGGYGYTF